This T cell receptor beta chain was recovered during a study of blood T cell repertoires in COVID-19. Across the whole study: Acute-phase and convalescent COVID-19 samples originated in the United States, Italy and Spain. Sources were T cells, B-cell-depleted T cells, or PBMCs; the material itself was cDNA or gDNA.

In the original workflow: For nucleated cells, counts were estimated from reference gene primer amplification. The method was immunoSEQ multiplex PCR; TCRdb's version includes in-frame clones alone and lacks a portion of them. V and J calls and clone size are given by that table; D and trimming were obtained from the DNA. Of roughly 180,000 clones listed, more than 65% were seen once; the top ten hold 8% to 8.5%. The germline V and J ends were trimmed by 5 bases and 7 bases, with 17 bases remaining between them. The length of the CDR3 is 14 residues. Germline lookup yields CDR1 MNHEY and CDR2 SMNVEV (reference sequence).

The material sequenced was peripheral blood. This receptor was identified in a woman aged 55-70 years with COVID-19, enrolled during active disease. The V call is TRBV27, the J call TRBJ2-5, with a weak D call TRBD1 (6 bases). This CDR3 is CASSADRPTGTQYF. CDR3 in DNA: TGTGCCAGCAGTGCCGACAGGCCAACAGGGACCCAGTACTTC.